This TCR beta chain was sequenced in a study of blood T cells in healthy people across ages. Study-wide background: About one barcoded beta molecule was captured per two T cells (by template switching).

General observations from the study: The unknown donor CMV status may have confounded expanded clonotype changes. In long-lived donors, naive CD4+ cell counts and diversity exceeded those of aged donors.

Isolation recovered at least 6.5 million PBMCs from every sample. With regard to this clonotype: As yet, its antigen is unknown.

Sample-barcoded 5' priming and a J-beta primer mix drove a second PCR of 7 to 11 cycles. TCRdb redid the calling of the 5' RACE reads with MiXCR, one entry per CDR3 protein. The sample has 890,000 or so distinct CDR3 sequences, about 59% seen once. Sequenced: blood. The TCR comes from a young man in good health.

The CDR3 coding sequence is TGCAGTGCTAGAGGGGGGTCAAGGGAGCAGTTCTTC. Translation gives CSARGGSREQFF. The V gene is TRBV20-1, the J gene TRBJ2-1; D may be TRBD1 or TRBD2 (5 bases each). V was trimmed by 1 base and J by 10 bases, leaving 11 bases between them. Looked up from germline, CDR1 is DFQATT and CDR2 is SNEGSKA (reference sequence). The CDR3 is 12 amino acids.